This T cell receptor (beta chain) was captured by sequencing in a study of graft-versus-host responses after intestinal transplantation. Assay: immunoSEQ multiplex PCR; the TCRdb copy retains only in-frame clones and omits some. Counted here are about 70,000 clones, 85% to 95% occurring once; the ten biggest clones make up over 0.45%. Comment on this clone: Its target is unknown.

The sequence was collected from a human donor who received an intestinal transplant. The sample consisted of unstimulated CD8+ T cells sorted from spleen or lymph node cells, taken before intestinal transplant.

CDR3 DNA sequence: TGTGCCAGCAGCTTGGACACACTGAACACTGAAGCTTTCTTT. Translation: CASSLDTLNTEAFF. V gene TRBV7-9 combines with J gene TRBJ1-1; weak D call: TRBD1 (5 bases). Germline V gives CDR1 SEHNR, CDR2 FQNEAQ (reference sequence). The CDR3 covers 14 residues. Trimming pared 3 bases from V and 0 bases from J, leaving 8 bases between. The whole variable domain, remainder taken from reference TRBV7-9 and TRBJ1-1, is DTGVSQNPRHKITKRGQNVTFRCDPISEHNRLYWYRQTLGQGPEFLTYFQNEAQLEKSRLLSDRFSAERPKGSFSTLEIQRTEQGDSAMYLCASSLDTLNTEAFFGQGTRLTVV.